Below are 25 T cell receptor beta chains sequenced from a single sample in a study of control samples from healthy donors and cancer patients. Clones were read by immunoSEQ multiplex PCR, and TCRdb kept only the in-frame ones, dropping some. The top ten clones hold over 2% of a sample with roughly 120,000 clones, 85% to 90% of them seen once. The sequencing sample was made of blood. The origin of the receptors is a woman aged 70-85 years in good health.

The chain is built from TRBV24-1 and TRBJ1-2, with D unclear. Germline V CDR1 and CDR2: KGHDR, SFDVKD. V was trimmed by 3 bases and J by 6 bases, leaving 7 bases between them. The CDR3 has 12 amino acids. The CDR3 spells CATSDTLNGYTF. The CDR3 bases are TGTGCCACCAGTGATACCCTCAATGGCTACACCTTC.

This clone was found once. The chain combines TRBV16 with TRBJ1-2; 7 bases map to TRBD1. Germline CDR1 is KGHSY and CDR2 is FQNENV. CDR3 length equals 15 residues. J was trimmed by 2 bases and V by 2 bases; bases with no gene match: 5. CDR3 in amino acids: CASSQPAGGNYGYTF. The DNA of the CDR3 is TGTGCCAGCAGCCAACCGGCAGGGGGGAACTATGGCTACACCTTC.

The chain couples TRBV29-1 to TRBJ1-1; 7 positions match TRBD1. CDR1 is SQVTM and CDR2 is ANQGSEA in the germline V gene. J was trimmed by 3 bases and V by 3 bases; bases with no gene match: 13. This CDR3 has 16 amino acids. CDR3: CSVDILLSTGYTEAFF. DNA for the CDR3: TGCAGCGTTGATATATTACTGTCGACAGGGTACACTGAAGCTTTCTTT.

The CDR3 reads CASSKTPGQSTDTQYF. In DNA, the CDR3 is TGTGCCAGCAGCAAAACGCCGGGACAAAGCACAGATACGCAGTATTTT. This chain joins TRBV3-1 (or the pseudogene TRBV3-2) and TRBJ2-3, with a weak D call TRBD1 (6 bases). This CDR3 contains 16 residues. From germline, CDR1 is LGHDT and CDR2 YNNKEL (reference sequence). The V end was cut by 5 bases, the J end by 0 bases, with 15 bases between.

The rearrangement joins TRBV3-1 (or the pseudogene TRBV3-2) to TRBJ1-1, with TRBD1 as a possible D gene (5 bases). V lost 5 bases and J lost 1, with 14 bases in between. This CDR3 has 15 residues. CDR1 and CDR2 from the germline V gene are LGHDT and YNNKEL (reference sequence). The CDR3 spells CASSFWDRPNTEAFF. For the CDR3, the DNA is TGTGCCAGCAGCTTTTGGGACCGACCGAACACTGAAGCTTTCTTT.

The chain employs TRBV7-6 and TRBJ2-7, with 8 nucleotides matching TRBD2. Germline V lookup: CDR1 SGHVS, CDR2 FNYEAQ. V lost 5 bases to trimming and J lost 2 bases; unmatched junction nucleotides: 8. This CDR3 comprises 15 residues. CDR3 residues: CASSDSGERAYEQYF. CDR3 bases: TGTGCCAGCAGCGATAGCGGGGAGCGGGCCTACGAGCAGTACTTC.

In its sample, this clone was seen a few times. The genes are TRBV18 and TRBJ1-6, with D unresolved. Germline assignment: CDR1 KGHSH and CDR2 LQKENI. Trimming left V 6 bases short and J 7 bases short, with 7 bases between. The CDR3 extends over 12 amino acids. In DNA form, the CDR3 reads TGTGCCAGCTCGTGGGAGAATTCACCCCTCCACTTT. The encoded protein is CASSWENSPLHF.

This chain links TRBV9 with TRBJ2-2; D is perhaps TRBD1 (5 bases). The germline CDR1 and CDR2 sequences are SGDLS and YYNGEE. Trimming pared 0 bases from V and 0 bases from J, leaving 9 bases between. This CDR3 is built from 16 residues. DNA of the CDR3: TGTGCCAGCAGCGTAGCTTTGACAGCGAACACCGGGGAGCTGTTTTTT. Protein sequence: CASSVALTANTGELFF.

The rearrangement joins TRBV7-8 to TRBJ1-6, with unresolved D. Germline V gene data show CDR1 as SGHVS and CDR2 as FQNEAQ. The CDR3 covers 12 residues. Trimming pared 5 bases from V and 10 bases from J, leaving 9 bases between. The CDR3 DNA sequence: TGTGCCAGCAGCCCTACTCGGTCACCCCTCCACTTT. Amino acids: CASSPTRSPLHF.

J is TRBJ2-2 and V is TRBV3-1 (or the pseudogene TRBV3-2); 11 nucleotides agree with TRBD1. The trim removed 2 bases at V and 5 bases at J, leaving 7 bases unmatched. The CDR3 totals 17 residues. CDR1 LGHDT and CDR2 YNNKEL come from the germline V gene (reference sequence). CDR3 coding DNA: TGTGCCAGCAGCCAATACCCCGGGACAGGGGGAACCGGGGAGCTGTTTTTT. Amino acids: CASSQYPGTGGTGELFF.

Worth noting for this clone: The identical CDR3 is also encoded by other nucleotide sequences in the sample. In DNA, the CDR3 is TGTGCCAGCAGCTACAGGGGAAATACTGAAGCTTTCTTT. Protein: CASSYRGNTEAFF. The J gene is TRBJ1-1, the V gene TRBV6-5, with 7 bases identical to TRBD1. Germline V gives CDR1 MNHEY, CDR2 SVGAGI. Trimming cost V 6 bases and J 5 bases; bases outside gene matches: 6. The CDR3 is 13 residues long.

V and J are TRBV12-3 or TRBV12-4 and TRBJ2-1; unclear D gene. The V end was cut by 7 bases, the J end by 0 bases, with 7 bases between. The CDR3 consists of 13 residues. The CDR3 DNA is TGTGCCAGCACCAGAAGCTCCTACAATGAGCAGTTCTTC. This codes for CASTRSSYNEQFF.

The gene calls are TRBV5-1 and TRBJ2-1; 8 bases agree with TRBD2. CDR3 size: 17 residues. The junction had 9 bases not matched to a gene; V was cut back by 0 bases and J by 4 bases. The V gene's germline CDR1 is SGHRS and CDR2 YFSETQ. The CDR3 loop reads CASSLGTGRGVYNEQFF. The CDR3 DNA sequence: TGCGCCAGCAGCTTGGGGACTGGGCGGGGGGTTTACAATGAGCAGTTCTTC. Filled out from reference TRBV5-1 and TRBJ2-1, the complete variable domain reads KAGVTQTPRYLIKTRGQQVTLSCSPISGHRSVSWYQQTPGQGLQFLFEYFSETQRNKGNFPGRFSGRQFSNSRSEMNVSTLELGDSALYLCASSLGTGRGVYNEQFFGPGTRLTVL.

The chain recombines TRBV5-1 with TRBJ2-3, with TRBD2 as a possible D gene (6 bases). The CDR3 is made up of 14 amino acids. Germline V gene data show CDR1 as SGHRS and CDR2 as YFSETQ. Trimming cost V 3 bases and J 6 bases, with 14 bases left between them. This CDR3 reads CASSSAGLPDTQYF. The DNA for the CDR3 is TGCGCCAGCAGCTCCGCTGGACTACCGGATACGCAGTATTTT.

The chain carries TRBV10-1 and TRBJ2-1; tentative D call: TRBD1 (6 bases). Trimming removed 0 bases at V and 6 bases at J, with 12 bases between. The CDR3 is 15 amino acids. CDR1 is WNHNN and CDR2 is SYGVQD in the germline V gene (reference sequence). This chain's CDR3 is CASSESMAGANEQFF. DNA of the CDR3: TGCGCCAGCAGTGAGTCGATGGCAGGGGCCAATGAGCAGTTCTTC.

V is TRBV11-2 and J is TRBJ2-6; 7 bases align to TRBD1. In germline, CDR1 is SGHAT, CDR2 FQNNGV. The V and J ends lost 3 bases and 2 bases, in that order; junction bases with no gene match: 1. There are 15 residues in the CDR3. CDR3 sequence reads: CASSLQGAGANVLTF. CDR3 in DNA: TGTGCCAGCAGCTTGCAGGGGGCTGGGGCCAACGTCCTGACTTTC.

There are a few counts of this clone. This chain uses TRBV3-1 (or the pseudogene TRBV3-2) with TRBJ2-1; unclear D gene. The V and J ends lost 3 bases and 5 bases respectively, with 5 bases between them. Per the germline V gene, CDR1 is LGHDT and CDR2 is YNNKEL (reference sequence). This CDR3 contains 12 residues. The CDR3 nucleotides read TGTGCCAGCAGCCAGGCTAACAATGAGCAGTTCTTC. Translating gives CASSQANNEQFF.

This clone was recorded a few times. The chain combines TRBV5-1 with TRBJ2-3; maybe TRBD2 (5 bases). In germline, CDR1 is SGHRS, CDR2 YFSETQ. Trimming shortened V by 0 bases and J by 1 base, and 6 bases separated the two germline ends. This CDR3 has 14 residues. The CDR3 DNA follows: TGCGCCAGCAGCTTGGAGAGGGGCACAGATACGCAGTATTTT. Protein product: CASSLERGTDTQYF.

A few counts support this clone. The rearrangement uses TRBV2 and TRBJ1-5, with TRBD1 as a possible D gene (5 bases). The CDR3 has 14 amino acids. Trimming took 6 bases from V and 9 from J, leaving 18 bases between them. From germline, CDR1 is SNHLY and CDR2 FYNNEI. CDR3 region: CASSGGGGFGPQHF. The CDR3 DNA follows: TGTGCCAGCAGCGGCGGCGGGGGTTTTGGGCCCCAGCATTTT.

This chain joins TRBV4-3 and TRBJ2-3; 8 positions match TRBD2. Germline V gives CDR1 LGHNA, CDR2 YSLEER. The V gene end was trimmed by 0 bases and the J gene end by 5 bases; junction bases not matched to a gene: 7. The CDR3 is 16 residues long. Here the CDR3 DNA reads TGCGCCAGCAGCCAAGACGTCCGGGGGGGAATAGATACGCAGTATTTT. As protein: CASSQDVRGGIDTQYF.

The J gene is TRBJ1-5, the V gene TRBV4-3, with D tentatively TRBD1 (5 bases). Germline V CDR1 and CDR2: LGHNA, YSLEER. Trimming removed 6 bases at V and 0 bases at J, with 21 bases between. The CDR3 consists of 18 residues. The CDR3 region is CASSPILQDHYSNQPQHF. The CDR3 region has the DNA TGCGCCAGCAGTCCCATTTTACAGGATCATTATAGCAATCAGCCCCAGCATTTT.

J is TRBJ2-7 and V is TRBV19, with D perhaps matching TRBD2 (6 bases). This CDR3 comprises 15 residues. V lost 1 base and J lost 3, with 13 bases in between. Germline lookup yields CDR1 LNHDA and CDR2 SQIVND (reference sequence). DNA for the CDR3: TGTGCCAGTAGTATAGCCGGTGGTAGCGGCTACGAGCAGTACTTC. This gives the protein CASSIAGGSGYEQYF.

The rearrangement uses TRBV7-2 and TRBJ2-3; 8 nucleotides agree with TRBD2. The CDR3 length is 17 residues. The V and J ends lost 6 bases and 0 bases, in that order; junction bases with no gene match: 11. Germline V gene lookup returns CDR1 SGHTA and CDR2 FQGNSA. CDR3 residues: CASRPAGAGGSTDTQYF. For the CDR3, the DNA is TGTGCCAGCAGGCCGGCGGGCGCGGGGGGAAGCACAGATACGCAGTATTTT.

This chain uses TRBV27 with TRBJ1-1, with a possible D match to TRBD1 (6 bases). The CDR3 is made up of 15 amino acids. Germline values: CDR1 MNHEY, CDR2 SMNVEV (reference sequence). The germline V and J ends were trimmed by 6 bases and 4 bases, with 18 bases remaining between them. The CDR3 coding sequence is TGTGCCAGCAGCAGACAGGATCCACGGAGCACTGAAGCTTTCTTT. Its protein is CASSRQDPRSTEAFF.

The chain has TRBV7-2 and TRBJ2-7; D is uncertain. Germline values: CDR1 SGHTA, CDR2 FQGNSA. V was shortened by 1 base and J by 0 bases, with 7 bases between the two germline ends. The CDR3 has 14 residues. The CDR3 loop reads CASSLVASSYEQYF. CDR3 DNA: TGTGCCAGCAGCTTAGTGGCCAGCTCCTACGAGCAGTACTTC.